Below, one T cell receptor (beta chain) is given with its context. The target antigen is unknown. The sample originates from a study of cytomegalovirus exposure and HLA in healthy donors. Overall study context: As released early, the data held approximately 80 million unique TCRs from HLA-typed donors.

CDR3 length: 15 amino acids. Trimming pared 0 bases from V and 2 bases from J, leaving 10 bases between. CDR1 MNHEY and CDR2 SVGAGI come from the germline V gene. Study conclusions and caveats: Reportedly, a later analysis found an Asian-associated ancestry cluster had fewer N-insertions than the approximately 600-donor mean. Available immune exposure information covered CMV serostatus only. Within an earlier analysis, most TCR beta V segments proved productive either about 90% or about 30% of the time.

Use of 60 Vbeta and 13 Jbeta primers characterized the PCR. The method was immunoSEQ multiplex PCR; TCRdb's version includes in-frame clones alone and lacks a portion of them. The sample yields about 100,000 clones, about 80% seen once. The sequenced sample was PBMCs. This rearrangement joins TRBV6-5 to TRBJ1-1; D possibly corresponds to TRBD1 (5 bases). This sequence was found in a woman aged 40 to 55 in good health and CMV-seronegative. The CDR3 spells CASSYSQVFNTEAFF. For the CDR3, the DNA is TGTGCCAGCAGTTACTCACAGGTCTTCAACACTGAAGCTTTCTTT.